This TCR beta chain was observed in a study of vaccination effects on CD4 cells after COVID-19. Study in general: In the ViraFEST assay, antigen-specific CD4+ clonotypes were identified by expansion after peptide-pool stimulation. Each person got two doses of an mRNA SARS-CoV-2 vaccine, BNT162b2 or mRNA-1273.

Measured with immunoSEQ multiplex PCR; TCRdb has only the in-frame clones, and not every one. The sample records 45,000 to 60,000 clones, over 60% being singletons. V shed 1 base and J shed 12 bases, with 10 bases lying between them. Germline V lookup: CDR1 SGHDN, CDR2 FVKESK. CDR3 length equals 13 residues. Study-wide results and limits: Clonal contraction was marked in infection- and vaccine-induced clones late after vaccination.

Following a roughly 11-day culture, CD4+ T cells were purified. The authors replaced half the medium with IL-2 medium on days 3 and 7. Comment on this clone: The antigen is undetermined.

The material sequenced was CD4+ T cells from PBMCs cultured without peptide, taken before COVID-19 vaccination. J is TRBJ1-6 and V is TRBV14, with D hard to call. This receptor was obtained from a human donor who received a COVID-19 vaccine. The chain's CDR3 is CASSQGSDLPLHF. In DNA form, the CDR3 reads TGTGCCAGCAGCCAAGGGTCGGACCTACCCCTCCACTTT.